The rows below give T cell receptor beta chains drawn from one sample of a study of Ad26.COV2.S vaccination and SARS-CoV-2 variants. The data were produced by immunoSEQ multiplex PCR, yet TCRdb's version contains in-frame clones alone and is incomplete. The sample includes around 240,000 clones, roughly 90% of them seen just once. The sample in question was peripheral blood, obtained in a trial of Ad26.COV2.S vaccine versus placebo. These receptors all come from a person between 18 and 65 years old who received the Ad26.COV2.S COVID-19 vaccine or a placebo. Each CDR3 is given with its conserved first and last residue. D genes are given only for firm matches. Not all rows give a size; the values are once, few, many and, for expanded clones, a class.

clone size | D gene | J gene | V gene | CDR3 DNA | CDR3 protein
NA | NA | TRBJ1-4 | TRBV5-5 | TGTGCCAGCAGCGGTGACGGAAGAACTAATGAAAAACTGTTTTTT | CASSGDGRTNEKLFF
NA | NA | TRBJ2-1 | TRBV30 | TGTGCCTGGAGTTATGTGGCTAGCCGGGAGAATGAGCAGTTCTTC | CAWSYVASRENEQFF
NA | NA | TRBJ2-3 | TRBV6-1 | TGTGCCAGCAGTGAAGACAGGGTGGGTACAGATACGCAGTATTTT | CASSEDRVGTDTQYF
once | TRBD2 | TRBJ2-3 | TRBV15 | TGTGCCACCAGCAGAGACCTAGCGGGGTCAGGAGATACGCAGTATTTT | CATSRDLAGSGDTQYF
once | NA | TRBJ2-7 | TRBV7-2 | TGTGCCAGCAGCCCAAGGATGGCAGGGTTCACCTACGAGCAGTACTTC | CASSPRMAGFTYEQYF
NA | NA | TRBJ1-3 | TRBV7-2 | TGTGCCAGCAGCTATCCTTTGGTGGGGCTCTCTGGAAACACCATATATTTT | CASSYPLVGLSGNTIYF
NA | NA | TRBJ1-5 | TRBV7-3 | TGTGCCAGCAGCGGGGATGGGAGCAATCAGCCCCAGCATTTT | CASSGDGSNQPQHF
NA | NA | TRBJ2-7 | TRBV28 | TGTGCCAGCCGACCCCAGGGACGACTCTACGAGCAGTACTTC | CASRPQGRLYEQYF
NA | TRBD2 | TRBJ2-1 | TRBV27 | TGTGCCAGCAGTTGGACTAGCCGTCATGAGCAGTTCTTC | CASSWTSRHEQFF
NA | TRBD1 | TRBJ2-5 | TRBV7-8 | TGTGCCAGCAGCTTACCGTCGGGACAGGGGAAGGAGACCCAGTACTTC | CASSLPSGQGKETQYF
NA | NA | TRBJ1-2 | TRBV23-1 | TGCGCCAGCAGTCAATCGGGCCCCTGTGGCTACACCTTC | CASSQSGPCGYTF
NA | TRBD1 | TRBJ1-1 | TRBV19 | TGTGCCACGGTGGGACAGGGGGCCTCTGAAGCTTTCTTT | CATVGQGASEAFF
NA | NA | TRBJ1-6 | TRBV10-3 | TGTGCCATCAGTTCAGGGGATTCACCCCTCCACTTT | CAISSGDSPLHF
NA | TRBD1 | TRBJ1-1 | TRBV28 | TGTGCCAGCAGTTTCGGTGACAGGGTCACTGAAGCTTTCTTT | CASSFGDRVTEAFF
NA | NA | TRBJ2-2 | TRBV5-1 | TGCGCCAGCAGCAATGGTGGGATAATGGCCGGGGAGCTGTTTTTT | CASSNGGIMAGELFF
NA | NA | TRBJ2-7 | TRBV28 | TGTGCCAGCAGTGATGGGGGTACAGGCCACGAGCAGTACTTC | CASSDGGTGHEQYF
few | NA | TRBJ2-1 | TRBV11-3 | TGTGCCAGCAGCTCCGGTAGGACGTTCAACAATGAGCAGTTCTTC | CASSSGRTFNNEQFF
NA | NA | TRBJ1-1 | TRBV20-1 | TGCAGTGCTAGTTTGGGGGCGCCGAACACTGAAGCTTTCTTT | CSASLGAPNTEAFF
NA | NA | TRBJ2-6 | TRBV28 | TGTGCCAGCAGTGTCGACAGCTCTGGGGCCAACGTCCTGACTTTC | CASSVDSSGANVLTF
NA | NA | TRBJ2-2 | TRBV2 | TGTGCCAGCAATACAGCTACGAACACCGGGGAGCTGTTTTTT | CASNTATNTGELFF
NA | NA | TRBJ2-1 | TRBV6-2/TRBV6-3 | TGTGCCAGCAGTTACCGGGGGGCCGGATACAATGAGCAGTTCTTC | CASSYRGAGYNEQFF
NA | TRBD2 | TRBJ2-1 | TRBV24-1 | TGTGCCACCAGTGACGGGACTAGCGGGCCTGCTGATGAGCAGTTCTTC | CATSDGTSGPADEQFF
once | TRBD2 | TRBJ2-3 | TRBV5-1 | TGCGCCAGCAGCGGCGGGGGAATCACAGATACGCAGTATTTT | CASSGGGITDTQYF
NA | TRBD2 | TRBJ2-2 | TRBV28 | TGTGCCAGCACCCCCCGGGTCCTAGCGGGGTTCACCGGGGAGCTGTTTTTT | CASTPRVLAGFTGELFF
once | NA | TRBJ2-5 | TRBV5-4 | TGTGCCAGCAGCCCACCGGCCCAAGAGACCCAGTACTTC | CASSPPAQETQYF
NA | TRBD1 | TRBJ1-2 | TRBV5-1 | TGCGCCAGCAGCCTGGGACAGACGTATGGCTACACCTTC | CASSLGQTYGYTF
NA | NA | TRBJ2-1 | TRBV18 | TGTGCCAGCTCACCACAAGGACTCATGACCTTCGGGGGAACCTACAATGAGCAGTTCTTC | CASSPQGLMTFGGTYNEQFF
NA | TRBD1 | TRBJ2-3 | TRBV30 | TGTGCCTGGGAGACAGGGGATACGCAGTATTTT | CAWETGDTQYF
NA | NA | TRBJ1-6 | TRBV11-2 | TGTGCCAGCAGCTTAGAGGGCAGAAATAATTCACCCCTCCACTTT | CASSLEGRNNSPLHF
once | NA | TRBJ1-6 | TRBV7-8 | TGTGCCAGCAGCTTAGATTGGAGCTATAATTCACCCCTCCACTTT | CASSLDWSYNSPLHF
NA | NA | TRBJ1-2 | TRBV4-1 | TGCGCCAGCAGCCTGGACAGCTATGGCTACACCTTC | CASSLDSYGYTF
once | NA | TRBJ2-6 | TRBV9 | TGTGCCAGCAGCCCCGCCGGTGGGGCCAACGTCCTGACTTTC | CASSPAGGANVLTF
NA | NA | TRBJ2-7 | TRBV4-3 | TGCGCCAGCAGCCAGGGGGGCGGGACGGGAGCCTACGAGCAGTACTTC | CASSQGGGTGAYEQYF
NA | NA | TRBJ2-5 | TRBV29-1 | TGCAGCGTTCTAGTCACAGAGACCCAGTACTTC | CSVLVTETQYF
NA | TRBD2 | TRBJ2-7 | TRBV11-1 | TGTGCCAGCAGCTCTCGGGTAGCGGGGGATCTCAACGAGCAGTACTTC | CASSSRVAGDLNEQYF
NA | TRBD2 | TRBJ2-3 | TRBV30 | TGTGCCTGGACCGGGGGGGCCATAGCAGATACGCAGTATTTT | CAWTGGAIADTQYF
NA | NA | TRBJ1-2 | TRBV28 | TGTGCCAGCAGTTTCGATTGGCGGAAGACGGGACGGGTGGGTGGCTACACCTTC | CASSFDWRKTGRVGGYTF